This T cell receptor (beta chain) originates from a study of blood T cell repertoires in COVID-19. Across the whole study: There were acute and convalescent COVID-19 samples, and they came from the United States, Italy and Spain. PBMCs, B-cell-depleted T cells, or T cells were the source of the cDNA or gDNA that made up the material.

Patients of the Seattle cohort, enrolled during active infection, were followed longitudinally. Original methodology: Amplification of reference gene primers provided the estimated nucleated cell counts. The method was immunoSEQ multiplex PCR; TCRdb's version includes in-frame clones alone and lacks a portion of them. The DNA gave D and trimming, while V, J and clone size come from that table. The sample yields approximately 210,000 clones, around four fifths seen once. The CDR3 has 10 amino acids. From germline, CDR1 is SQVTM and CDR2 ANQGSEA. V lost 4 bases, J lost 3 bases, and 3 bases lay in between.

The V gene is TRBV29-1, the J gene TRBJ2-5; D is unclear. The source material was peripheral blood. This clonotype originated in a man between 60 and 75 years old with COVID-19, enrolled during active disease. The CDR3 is CSVGEETQYF. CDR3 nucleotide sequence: TGCAGCGTTGGAGAAGAGACCCAGTACTTC.